A single sample gave rise to the 8 T cell receptor beta chains below, sequenced in a study of blood T cell repertoires in COVID-19. The protocol was immunoSEQ multiplex PCR, while the TCRdb copy is restricted to in-frame clones and leaves out a portion. The data show about 140,000 clones, with about 87% seen just once and approximately 40% held by the top ten. Specimen: peripheral blood. Every receptor here comes from a man aged 45-65 years who had recovered from COVID-19.

The gene calls are TRBV5-5 and TRBJ2-3; D perhaps matches TRBD1 (7 bases). Trimming pared 0 bases from V and 3 bases from J, leaving 11 bases between. The CDR3 spans 15 residues. From germline, CDR1 is SGHKS and CDR2 YYEKEE (reference sequence). In nucleotides, the CDR3 is TGTGCCAGCAGCTTGGTTCAGGGGGGAACAGATACGCAGTATTTT. It specifies CASSLVQGGTDTQYF. The full variable domain, completed using reference TRBV5-5 and TRBJ2-3, is DAGVTQSPTHLIKTRGQQVTLRCSPISGHKSVSWYQQVLGQGPQFIFQYYEKEERGRGNFPDRFSARQFPNYSSELNVNALLLGDSALYLCASSLVQGGTDTQYFGPGTRLTVL.

V usage is TRBV27 and J usage is TRBJ1-5; 9 nucleotides align to TRBD1. With 6 bases clipped from V and 0 bases from J, the junction kept 12 bases outside the gene matches. Germline V lookup: CDR1 MNHEY, CDR2 SMNVEV (reference sequence). The CDR3 is 18 residues long. CDR3 region: CASRRGGGQGHSNQPQHF. CDR3 DNA sequence: TGTGCCAGCAGACGGGGTGGGGGACAGGGACATAGCAATCAGCCCCAGCATTTT.

The chain combines TRBV4-2 with TRBJ2-3, with 11 positions matching TRBD2. CDR1 is LGHNA and CDR2 is YNFKEQ in the germline V gene. This CDR3 has 19 amino acids. V dropped 3 bases and J dropped 0; count of bases not matched to a gene: 11. The CDR3 DNA sequence: TGTGCCAGCAGCCATTTACAGACAATAGCGGGGGGGAGCACAGATACGCAGTATTTT. Translation gives CASSHLQTIAGGSTDTQYF.

V usage is TRBV4-2 and J usage is TRBJ2-3; the match to TRBD2 covers 10 bases. CDR1 and CDR2 from the germline V gene are LGHNA and YNFKEQ. This CDR3 region has 16 residues. With V trimmed by 4 bases and J by 4 bases, 8 bases remained unmatched. The CDR3 region has the DNA TGTGCCAGCAGCCTAAATAGCGGGGGGCGCGCAGATACGCAGTATTTT. Translated, it gives CASSLNSGGRADTQYF.

This clone was detected once. J is TRBJ2-3 and V is TRBV5-5; 8 positions match TRBD2. V was clipped by 4 bases and J by 4 bases; unmatched bases: 5. The CDR3 loop spans 14 amino acids. Germline lookup yields CDR1 SGHKS and CDR2 YYEKEE (reference sequence). The CDR3 coding sequence is TGTGCCAGCAGCGATTCAGCGGGGGCAGATACGCAGTATTTT. As protein: CASSDSAGADTQYF. Combining the CDR3 with reference TRBV5-5 and TRBJ2-3 gives the whole variable domain DAGVTQSPTHLIKTRGQQVTLRCSPISGHKSVSWYQQVLGQGPQFIFQYYEKEERGRGNFPDRFSARQFPNYSSELNVNALLLGDSALYLCASSDSAGADTQYFGPGTRLTVL.

Only one count was recorded for this clone. The CDR3 reads CASSLAGTTSTDTQYF. The CDR3 DNA is TGTGCCAGCAGCTTGGCCGGGACTACTAGCACAGATACGCAGTATTTT. V gene TRBV7-8 combines with J gene TRBJ2-3, with 7 bases fitting TRBD2. CDR1 SGHVS and CDR2 FQNEAQ come from the germline V gene. V shed 3 bases and J 0 bases; nucleotides not matched to a gene: 6. This CDR3 spans 16 amino acids.

This clone was found a few times. The chain links TRBV7-9 to TRBJ2-5; the D gene is possibly TRBD2 (6 bases). CDR3 size: 14 residues. Trimming removed 8 bases at V and 1 base at J, with 14 bases between. The germline V gene has CDR1 SEHNR and CDR2 FQNEAQ (reference sequence). CDR3 residues: CASGDSKVQETQYF. CDR3 sequence (DNA): TGTGCCAGCGGGGACTCTAAAGTCCAAGAGACCCAGTACTTC.

This chain connects TRBV3-1 (or the pseudogene TRBV3-2) to TRBJ1-5, with TRBD1 identical over 11 bases. With V trimmed by 4 bases and J by 4 bases, 0 bases remained unmatched. This CDR3 contains 14 residues. Germline loops: CDR1 LGHDT, CDR2 YNNKEL (reference sequence). Here the CDR3 reads CASSRDRGNQPQHF. The CDR3 coding sequence is TGTGCCAGCAGCCGGGACAGGGGGAATCAGCCCCAGCATTTT.